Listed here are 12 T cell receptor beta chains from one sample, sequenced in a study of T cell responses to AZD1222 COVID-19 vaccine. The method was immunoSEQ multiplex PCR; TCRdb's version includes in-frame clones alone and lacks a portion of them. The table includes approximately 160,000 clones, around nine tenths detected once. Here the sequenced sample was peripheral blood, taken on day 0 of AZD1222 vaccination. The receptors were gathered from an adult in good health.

The CDR3 nucleotides are TGTGCCAGTAGTATGAGGCTAGCGGGGGAAGGAGAGACCCAGTACTTC. It encodes CASSMRLAGEGETQYF. The V call is TRBV19, the J call TRBJ2-5, with TRBD2 matching 10 bases. Losses at the gene ends were 3 bases for V and 4 bases for J; bases not matched to a gene: 8. The CDR3 runs to 16 residues. Germline V gene sequence: CDR1 LNHDA, CDR2 SQIVND (reference sequence). Based on the CDR3 plus reference TRBV19 and TRBJ2-5, the full variable domain is DGGITQSPKYLFRKEGQNVTLSCEQNLNHDAMYWYRQDPGQGLRLIYYSQIVNDFQKGDIAEGYSVSREKKESFPLTVTSAQKNPTAFYLCASSMRLAGEGETQYFGPGTRLLVL.

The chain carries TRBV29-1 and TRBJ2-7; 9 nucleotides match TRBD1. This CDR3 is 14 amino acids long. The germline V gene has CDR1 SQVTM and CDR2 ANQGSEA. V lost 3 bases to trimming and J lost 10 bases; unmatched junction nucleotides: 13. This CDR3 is CSVDTGGRSMRQYF. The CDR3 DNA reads TGCAGCGTTGATACAGGGGGCCGCTCCATGCGACAGTACTTC.

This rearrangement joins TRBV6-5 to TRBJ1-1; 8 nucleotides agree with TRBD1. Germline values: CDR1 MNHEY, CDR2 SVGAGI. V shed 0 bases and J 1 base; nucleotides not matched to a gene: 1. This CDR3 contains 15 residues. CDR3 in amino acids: CASSYSDRENTEAFF. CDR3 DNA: TGTGCCAGCAGTTACTCGGACAGGGAGAACACTGAAGCTTTCTTT.

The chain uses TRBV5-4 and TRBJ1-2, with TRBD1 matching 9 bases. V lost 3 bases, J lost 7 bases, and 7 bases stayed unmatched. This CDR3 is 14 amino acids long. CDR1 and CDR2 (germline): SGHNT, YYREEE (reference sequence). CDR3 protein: CASSSGDRAFGYTF. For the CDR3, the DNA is TGTGCCAGCAGCTCCGGGGACAGGGCTTTTGGCTACACCTTC.

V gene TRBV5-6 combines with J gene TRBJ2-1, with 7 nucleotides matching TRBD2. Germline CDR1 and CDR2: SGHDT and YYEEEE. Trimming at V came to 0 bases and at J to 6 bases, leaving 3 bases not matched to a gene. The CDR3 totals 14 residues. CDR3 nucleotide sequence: TGTGCCAGCAGCTTGGGCGGGAGACTCAATGAGCAGTTCTTC. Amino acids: CASSLGGRLNEQFF.

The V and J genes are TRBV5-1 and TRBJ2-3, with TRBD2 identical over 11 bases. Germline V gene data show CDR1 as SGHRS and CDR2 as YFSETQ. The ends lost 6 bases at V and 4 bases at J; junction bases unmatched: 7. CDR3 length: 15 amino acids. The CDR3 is CASNRLAGLSDTQYF. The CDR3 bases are TGCGCCAGCAACCGACTAGCGGGACTTTCAGATACGCAGTATTTT.

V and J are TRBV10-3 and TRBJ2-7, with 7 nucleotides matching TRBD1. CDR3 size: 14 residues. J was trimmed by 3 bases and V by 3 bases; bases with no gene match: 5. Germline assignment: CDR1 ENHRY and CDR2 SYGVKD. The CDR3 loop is CAISDADRLYEQYF. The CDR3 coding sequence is TGTGCCATCAGTGATGCGGACAGGCTCTACGAGCAGTACTTC.

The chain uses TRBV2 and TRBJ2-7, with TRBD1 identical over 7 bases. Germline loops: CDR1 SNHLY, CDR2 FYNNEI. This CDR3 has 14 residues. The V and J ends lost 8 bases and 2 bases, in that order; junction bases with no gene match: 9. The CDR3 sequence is CASAEGGQTYEQYF. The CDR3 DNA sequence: TGTGCCAGCGCGGAAGGGGGCCAAACCTACGAGCAGTACTTC.

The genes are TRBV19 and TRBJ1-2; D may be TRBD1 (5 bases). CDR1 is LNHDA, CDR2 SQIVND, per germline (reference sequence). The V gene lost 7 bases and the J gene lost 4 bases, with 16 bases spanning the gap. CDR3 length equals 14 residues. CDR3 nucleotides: TGTGCCAGTACCTTGGGACCTGGAGGCTATGGCTACACCTTC. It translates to CASTLGPGGYGYTF.

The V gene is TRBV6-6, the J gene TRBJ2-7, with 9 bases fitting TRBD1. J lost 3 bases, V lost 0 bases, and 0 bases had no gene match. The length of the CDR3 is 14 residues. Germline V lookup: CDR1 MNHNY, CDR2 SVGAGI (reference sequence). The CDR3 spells CASSYSTGGYEQYF. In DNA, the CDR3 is TGTGCCAGCAGTTACTCGACAGGGGGCTACGAGCAGTACTTC.

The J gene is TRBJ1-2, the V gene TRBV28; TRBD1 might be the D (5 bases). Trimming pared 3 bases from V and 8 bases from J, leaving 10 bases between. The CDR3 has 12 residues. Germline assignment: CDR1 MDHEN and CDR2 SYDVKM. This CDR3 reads CASSFSGRGYTF. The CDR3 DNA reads TGTGCCAGCAGTTTCTCAGGGAGAGGCTACACCTTC.

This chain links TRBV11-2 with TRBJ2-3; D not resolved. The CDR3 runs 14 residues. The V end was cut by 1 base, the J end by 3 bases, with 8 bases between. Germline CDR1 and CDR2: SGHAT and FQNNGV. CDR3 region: CASSLGAGTDTQYF. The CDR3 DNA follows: TGTGCCAGCAGCTTAGGGGCAGGAACAGATACGCAGTATTTT.